The 18 T cell receptor beta chains given below trace back to one sample, sequenced in a study of blood T cell repertoires in COVID-19. The assay was immunoSEQ multiplex PCR, and TCRdb's table has in-frame clones only and misses some. The sample holds more than 95,000 clones, roughly four fifths seen once. The sample taken for sequencing was peripheral blood. These receptors all stem from a man aged 60 to 69 with acute or convalescent COVID-19.

The chain is built from TRBV12-3 or TRBV12-4 and TRBJ2-7; D perhaps matches TRBD2 (5 bases). V lost 2 bases, J lost 7 bases, and 12 bases lay in between. The CDR3 extends over 13 amino acids. The CDR3 is CASSLKGGSEQYF. As DNA, the CDR3 is TGTGCCAGCAGTTTAAAGGGCGGGTCGGAGCAGTACTTC.

The gene calls are TRBV13 and TRBJ1-1; D is ambiguous. The CDR3 sequence is 14 residues long. Germline CDR1 is PRHDT and CDR2 is FYEKMQ (reference sequence). Deletions cut 0 bases from V and 4 bases from J, with 9 bases between. DNA for the CDR3: TGTGCCAGCAGCTTAGGAGGACTGAGCACTGAAGCTTTCTTT. Amino acids: CASSLGGLSTEAFF.

This clone was seen a handful of times. This rearrangement joins TRBV5-4 to TRBJ2-1; TRBD2 matches at 7 bases. The CDR3 is 17 residues long. Germline loops: CDR1 SGHNT, CDR2 YYREEE (reference sequence). The J segment lost 4 bases and the V segment lost 0 bases, leaving 10 bases of the junction unmatched. The CDR3 loop is CASSLAPRGGLYNEQFF. In DNA form, the CDR3 reads TGTGCCAGCAGCTTGGCCCCTAGGGGAGGGTTATACAATGAGCAGTTCTTC.

The rearrangement uses TRBV19 and TRBJ1-1; TRBD1 is a possible D gene (5 bases). This CDR3 is 14 amino acids long. The germline V gene encodes CDR1 LNHDA and CDR2 SQIVND (reference sequence). V lost 4 bases and J lost 4, with 13 bases in between. The CDR3 sequence: CASSTHRQSTEAFF. The CDR3 region has the DNA TGTGCCAGTAGTACCCACAGACAGAGCACTGAAGCTTTCTTT. The full variable domain, its missing parts supplied by reference TRBV19 and TRBJ1-1, is DGGITQSPKYLFRKEGQNVTLSCEQNLNHDAMYWYRQDPGQGLRLIYYSQIVNDFQKGDIAEGYSVSREKKESFPLTVTSAQKNPTAFYLCASSTHRQSTEAFFGQGTRLTVV.

The chain links TRBV6-5 to TRBJ1-1, with unresolved D. The CDR3 is made up of 15 amino acids. Trimming took off 6 bases at V and 1 base at J, with 15 bases between the two ends. Germline V lookup: CDR1 MNHEY, CDR2 SVGAGI. The CDR3 DNA follows: TGTGCCAGCAGCCGTAGACAAGAGACGAACACTGAAGCTTTCTTT. Residues: CASSRRQETNTEAFF.

The V and J genes are TRBV29-1 and TRBJ2-7; weak D call: TRBD1 (6 bases). From germline, CDR1 is SQVTM and CDR2 ANQGSEA. This CDR3 comprises 16 residues. Between the trimmed V and J ends, which lost 4 bases and 6 bases, there was a span of 25 bases. The CDR3 DNA sequence: TGCAGCGTTGCCGGGTACGTCACAGGGTTAAGTGGCGAGCAGTACTTC. This translates into CSVAGYVTGLSGEQYF.

The CDR3 region has the DNA TGTGCCAGCAGCCTCGGAGTGGGAAACACCATATATTTT. Amino acid sequence: CASSLGVGNTIYF. This chain uses TRBV5-8 with TRBJ1-3; unclear D gene. V lost 4 bases and J lost 4, with 9 bases in between. This CDR3 comprises 13 residues. Looked up from germline, CDR1 is SGHTS and CDR2 is YDEGEE.

This chain joins TRBV19 and TRBJ2-7, with a weak D call TRBD2 (7 bases). Trimming shortened V by 5 bases and J by 2 bases, and 13 bases separated the two germline ends. This CDR3 is built from 14 residues. Germline lookup yields CDR1 LNHDA and CDR2 SQIVND (reference sequence). The CDR3 protein is CASSFGGTTYEQYF. The CDR3 DNA reads as TGTGCCAGTAGTTTCGGGGGGACAACCTACGAGCAGTACTTC.

The CDR3 DNA is TGTGCCAGCTCACCACAACAGGGAATAGAAAAACTGTTTTTT. Amino acid sequence: CASSPQQGIEKLFF. This rearrangement joins TRBV18 to TRBJ1-4, with D maybe TRBD1 (6 bases). The germline V and J ends were trimmed by 1 base and 8 bases, with 11 bases remaining between them. Germline CDR1 and CDR2: KGHSH and LQKENI. The CDR3 covers 14 residues.

CDR3: CASSLSRYNEKLFF. CDR3 DNA: TGTGCCAGCAGCTTATCCAGGTACAATGAAAAACTGTTTTTT. The chain links TRBV7-9 to TRBJ1-4; D gene unclear. The CDR3 is 14 amino acids. V gave up 2 bases and J gave up 5 bases, with 9 bases separating them. From germline, CDR1 is SEHNR and CDR2 FQNEAQ (reference sequence).

J is TRBJ1-1 and V is TRBV9; TRBD1 is a possible D gene (6 bases). Trimming removed 4 bases at V and 3 bases at J, with 16 bases between. This CDR3 spans 15 amino acids. Germline V gene sequence: CDR1 SGDLS, CDR2 YYNGEE. DNA for the CDR3: TGTGCCAGCAGCTCCCGGAGGGGGGGCTACACTGAAGCTTTCTTT. As protein: CASSSRRGGYTEAFF.

The chain uses TRBV11-2 and TRBJ1-1; TRBD1 matches at 8 bases. V was clipped by 5 bases and J by 0 bases; unmatched bases: 14. CDR3 length: 18 residues. The germline V gene encodes CDR1 SGHAT and CDR2 FQNNGV. The CDR3: CASSARQGPSYLNTEAFF. The CDR3 nucleotides read TGTGCCAGCAGCGCAAGACAGGGGCCGTCCTACCTGAACACTGAAGCTTTCTTT.

This clone was recorded a few times. CDR3 protein: CASSSRDRGSFLEVYGYTF. DNA of the CDR3: TGCGCCAGCAGCTCCCGGGACAGGGGAAGTTTCTTGGAGGTTTATGGCTACACCTTC. This chain uses TRBV5-1 with TRBJ1-2, with TRBD1 matching 10 bases. Germline-derived CDR1 and CDR2 are SGHRS and YFSETQ. Losses at the gene ends were 3 bases for V and 5 bases for J; bases not matched to a gene: 19. The CDR3 length is 19 residues. Looking up the rest from reference TRBV5-1 and TRBJ1-2 gives the full variable domain: KAGVTQTPRYLIKTRGQQVTLSCSPISGHRSVSWYQQTPGQGLQFLFEYFSETQRNKGNFPGRFSGRQFSNSRSEMNVSTLELGDSALYLCASSSRDRGSFLEVYGYTFGSGTRLTVV.

The chain joins TRBV21-1 to TRBJ2-7; the table assigns TRBD1, which was not confirmed against the DNA. TRBV21-1 represents a pseudogene. CDR3 size: 16 residues. The CDR3 here is CASSKNKLDRGREQYF. The CDR3, as DNA: TGTGCCAGCAGCAAAAATAAGTTGGACAGGGGTCGGGAGCAGTACTTC.

Only a few counts were recorded for this clone. This chain joins TRBV28 and TRBJ2-7; no firm D call. Looked up from germline, CDR1 is MDHEN and CDR2 is SYDVKM. This CDR3 spans 12 amino acids. The V and J ends lost 2 bases and 2 bases respectively, with 4 bases between them. The CDR3 bases are TGTGCCAGCAGTTTAAGCCCCTACGAGCAGTACTTC. It translates to CASSLSPYEQYF.

This chain's CDR3 is CASRYDRGYGYTF. The DNA for the CDR3 is TGTGCCAGCAGATATGACAGGGGGTATGGCTACACCTTC. The V and J genes are TRBV12-3 or TRBV12-4 and TRBJ1-2; 9 positions agree with TRBD1. The junction had 4 bases not matched to a gene; V was cut back by 6 bases and J by 5 bases. This CDR3 has 13 amino acids.

V usage is TRBV2 and J usage is TRBJ1-4; D possibly corresponds to TRBD1 (6 bases). Trimming removed 2 bases from V and 0 bases from J, with 16 bases in between. Germline CDR1 is SNHLY and CDR2 is FYNNEI. CDR3 length equals 18 residues. CDR3 in DNA: TGTGCCAGCAGTGAATCTACAGGGCGGAGAACAACTAATGAAAAACTGTTTTTT. Residues: CASSESTGRRTTNEKLFF.

The chain joins TRBV6-1 to TRBJ1-1, with 9 bases that match TRBD1. Germline V lookup: CDR1 MNHNS, CDR2 SASEGT. The CDR3 loop spans 16 amino acids. The V and J ends lost 4 bases and 3 bases, in that order; junction bases with no gene match: 9. CDR3 residues: CASSGKQGAWDTEAFF. The CDR3 DNA follows: TGTGCCAGCAGTGGAAAACAGGGGGCGTGGGACACTGAAGCTTTCTTT.